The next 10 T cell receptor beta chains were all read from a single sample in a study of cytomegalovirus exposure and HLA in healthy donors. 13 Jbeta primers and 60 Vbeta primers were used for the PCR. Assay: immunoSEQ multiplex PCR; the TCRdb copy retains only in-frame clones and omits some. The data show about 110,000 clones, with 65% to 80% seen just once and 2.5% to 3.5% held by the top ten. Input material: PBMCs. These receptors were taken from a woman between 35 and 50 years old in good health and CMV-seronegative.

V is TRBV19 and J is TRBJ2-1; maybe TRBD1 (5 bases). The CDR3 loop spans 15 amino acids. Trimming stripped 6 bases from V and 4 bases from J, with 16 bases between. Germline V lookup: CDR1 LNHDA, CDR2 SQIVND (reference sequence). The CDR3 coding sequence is TGTGCCAGTAGGGGAAGGGCGAGACAGTACAATGAGCAGTTCTTC. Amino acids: CASRGRARQYNEQFF.

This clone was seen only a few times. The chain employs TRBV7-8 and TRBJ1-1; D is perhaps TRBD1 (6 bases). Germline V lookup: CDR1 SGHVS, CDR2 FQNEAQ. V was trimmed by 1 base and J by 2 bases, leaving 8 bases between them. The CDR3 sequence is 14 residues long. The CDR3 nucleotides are TGTGCCAGCAGCTTAGTACAGGGAAACACTGAAGCTTTCTTT. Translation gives CASSLVQGNTEAFF.

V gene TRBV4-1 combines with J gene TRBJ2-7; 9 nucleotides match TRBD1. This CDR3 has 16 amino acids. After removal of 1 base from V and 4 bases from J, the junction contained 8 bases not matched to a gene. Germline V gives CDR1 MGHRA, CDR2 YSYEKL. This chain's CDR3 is CASSQGGGTGRYEQYF. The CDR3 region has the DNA TGCGCCAGCAGCCAAGGAGGGGGGACAGGGCGATACGAGCAGTACTTC.

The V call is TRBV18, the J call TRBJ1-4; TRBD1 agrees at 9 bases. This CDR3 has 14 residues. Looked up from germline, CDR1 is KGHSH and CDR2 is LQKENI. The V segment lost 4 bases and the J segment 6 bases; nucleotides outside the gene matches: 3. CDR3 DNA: TGTGCCAGCTCACAACAGGGGGCCGATGAAAAACTGTTTTTT. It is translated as CASSQQGADEKLFF.

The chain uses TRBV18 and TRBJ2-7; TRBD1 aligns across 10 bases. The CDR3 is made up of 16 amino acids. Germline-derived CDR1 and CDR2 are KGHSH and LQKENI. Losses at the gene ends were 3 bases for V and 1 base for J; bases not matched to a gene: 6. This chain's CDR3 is CASSPYGTGVSYEQYF. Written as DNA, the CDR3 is TGTGCCAGCTCACCCTACGGGACAGGGGTTTCCTACGAGCAGTACTTC.

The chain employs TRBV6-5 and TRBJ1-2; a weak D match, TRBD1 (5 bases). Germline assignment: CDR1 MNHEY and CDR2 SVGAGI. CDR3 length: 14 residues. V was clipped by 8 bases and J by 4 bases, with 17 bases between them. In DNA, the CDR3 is TGTGCCAGCTCACGGGACTTAGAGGGCTATGGCTACACCTTC. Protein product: CASSRDLEGYGYTF.

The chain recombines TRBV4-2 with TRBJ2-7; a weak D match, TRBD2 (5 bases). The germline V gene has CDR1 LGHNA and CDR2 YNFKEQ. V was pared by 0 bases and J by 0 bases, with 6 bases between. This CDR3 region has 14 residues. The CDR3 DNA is TGTGCCAGCAGCCAAGATCTAGCCTCCTACGAGCAGTACTTC. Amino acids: CASSQDLASYEQYF.

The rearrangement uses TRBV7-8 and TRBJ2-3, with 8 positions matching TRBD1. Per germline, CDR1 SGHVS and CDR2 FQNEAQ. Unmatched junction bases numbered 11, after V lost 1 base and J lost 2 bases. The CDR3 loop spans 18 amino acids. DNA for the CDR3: TGTGCCAGCAGCTTAGTCCGACAGGGGCTATTGTCCACAGATACGCAGTATTTT. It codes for CASSLVRQGLLSTDTQYF.

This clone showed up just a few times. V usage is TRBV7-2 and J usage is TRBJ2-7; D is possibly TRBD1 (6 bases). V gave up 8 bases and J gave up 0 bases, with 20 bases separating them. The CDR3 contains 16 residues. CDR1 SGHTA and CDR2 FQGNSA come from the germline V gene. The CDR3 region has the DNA TGTGCCAGCGCCTACCCAGGGGCAGCAACCTCCTACGAGCAGTACTTC. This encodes CASAYPGAATSYEQYF. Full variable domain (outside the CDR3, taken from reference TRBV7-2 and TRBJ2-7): GAGVSQSPSNKVTEKGKDVELRCDPISGHTALYWYRQSLGQGLEFLIYFQGNSAPDKSGLPSDRFSAERTGGSVSTLTIQRTQQEDSAVYLCASAYPGAATSYEQYFGPGTRLTVT.

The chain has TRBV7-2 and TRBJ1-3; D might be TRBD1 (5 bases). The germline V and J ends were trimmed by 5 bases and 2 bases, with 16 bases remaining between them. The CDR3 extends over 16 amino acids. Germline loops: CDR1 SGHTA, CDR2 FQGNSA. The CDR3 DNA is TGTGCCAGCAGCCCCCGTAGGGGCCTCCCTGGAAACACCATATATTTT. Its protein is CASSPRRGLPGNTIYF.